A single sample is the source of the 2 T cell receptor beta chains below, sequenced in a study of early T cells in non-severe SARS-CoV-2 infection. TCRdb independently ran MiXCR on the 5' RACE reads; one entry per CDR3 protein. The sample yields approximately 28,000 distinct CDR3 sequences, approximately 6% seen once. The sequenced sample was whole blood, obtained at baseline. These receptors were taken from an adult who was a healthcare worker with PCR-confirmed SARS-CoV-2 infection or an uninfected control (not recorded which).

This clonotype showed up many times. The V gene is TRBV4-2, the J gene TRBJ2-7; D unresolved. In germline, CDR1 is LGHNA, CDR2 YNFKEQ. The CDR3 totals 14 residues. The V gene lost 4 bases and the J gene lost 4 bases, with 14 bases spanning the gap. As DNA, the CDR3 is TGTGCCAGCAGCCTTGGCCCAACAGCTTACGAGCAGTACTTC. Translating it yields CASSLGPTAYEQYF.

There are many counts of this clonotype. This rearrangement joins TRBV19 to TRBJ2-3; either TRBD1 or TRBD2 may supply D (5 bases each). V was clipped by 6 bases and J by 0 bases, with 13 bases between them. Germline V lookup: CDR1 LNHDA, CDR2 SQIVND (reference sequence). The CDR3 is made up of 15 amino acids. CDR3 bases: TGTGCCAGTAGCACTAGAAGGGGTAGCACAGATACGCAGTATTTT. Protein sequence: CASSTRRGSTDTQYF.